The 29 T cell receptor beta chains in this list originate from one sample, sequenced in a study of monozygotic twins with inflammatory bowel disease. TCRdb reprocessed the 5' RACE reads, keeping one entry per CDR3 protein, no DNA. In all, the sample yields approximately 400,000 distinct CDR3 sequences. Sequencing was carried out using blood. These receptor sequences come from a human donor with ulcerative colitis or Crohn's disease, or a healthy co-twin of an affected twin (not recorded which).

The V call is TRBV5-5, the J call TRBJ1-1; TCRdb designates TRBD1, a call that cannot be tested without DNA. CDR1 and CDR2 from the germline V gene are SGHKS and YYEKEE (reference sequence). CDR3 length: 16 amino acids. The CDR3: CASSLVIGSPNTEAFF.

The V gene is TRBV27, the J gene TRBJ2-2; there is no DNA to check the TCRdb D call of TRBD1. Germline CDR1 is MNHEY and CDR2 is SMNVEV (reference sequence). The CDR3 length is 14 residues. The CDR3 region is CASSVQGGAGELFF.

The chain's CDR3 is CASSLDSRIYNEQFF. The V call is TRBV7-2, the J call TRBJ2-1; TCRdb's D call, TRBD2, is unchecked because there is no DNA. The CDR3 covers 15 residues. Per germline, CDR1 SGHTA and CDR2 FQGNSA.

The CDR3 sequence is CASHDNYGYTF. This chain uses TRBV5-1 with TRBJ1-2. The CDR3 sequence is 11 residues long. CDR1 is SGHRS, CDR2 YFSETQ, per germline. Using reference TRBV5-1 and TRBJ1-2 for the parts outside the CDR3, the full variable domain is KAGVTQTPRYLIKTRGQQVTLSCSPISGHRSVSWYQQTPGQGLQFLFEYFSETQRNKGNFPGRFSGRQFSNSRSEMNVSTLELGDSALYLCASHDNYGYTFGSGTRLTVV.

The CDR3 sequence is CASNQGLAGGTQYF. The chain recombines TRBV2 with TRBJ2-3; the D call of TRBD2 rests on TCRdb alone, since no DNA is present to check it. The germline V gene has CDR1 SNHLY and CDR2 FYNNEI. This CDR3 is built from 14 residues.

The chain is built from TRBV7-2 and TRBJ1-5. This CDR3 spans 13 amino acids. The germline CDR1 and CDR2 sequences are SGHTA and FQGNSA. CDR3 in amino acids: CASSLTWNQPQHF.

This sequence joins TRBV24-1 and TRBJ2-6; TCRdb picks TRBD2, but there is no DNA to check that call. CDR3 size: 14 residues. The germline V gene encodes CDR1 KGHDR and CDR2 SFDVKD. The CDR3 loop is CATSDPKGDGVLTF.

This chain links TRBV7-2 with TRBJ2-1; TCRdb's assignment of TRBD1 cannot be checked, as there is no DNA. The CDR3 consists of 13 residues. CDR1 is SGHTA and CDR2 is FQGNSA in the germline V gene. The CDR3 loop is CASSFRVGNEQFF.

The chain recombines TRBV28 with TRBJ2-5; no DNA is available, so the TRBD2 call from TCRdb remains unchecked. This CDR3 region has 15 residues. Per germline, CDR1 MDHEN and CDR2 SYDVKM. CDR3 protein: CASSIAPGEGETQYF.

V is TRBV3-1 and J is TRBJ2-1; the TRBD2 assignment by TCRdb is unverifiable without DNA. Germline assignment: CDR1 LGHDT and CDR2 YNNKEL (reference sequence). The CDR3 has 18 amino acids. The CDR3 sequence is CASSLGIWTSGSINEQFF.

The chain carries TRBV24-1 and TRBJ2-5; no DNA is available, so the TRBD2 call from TCRdb remains unchecked. Germline loops: CDR1 KGHDR, CDR2 SFDVKD. The CDR3 sequence is 18 residues long. CDR3 in amino acids: CATSEVLPGTSEKETQYF.

The CDR3 is CASSLGQKGTEAFF. J is TRBJ1-1 and V is TRBV7-2. The germline V gene has CDR1 SGHTA and CDR2 FQGNSA. This CDR3 has 14 amino acids.

The chain is built from TRBV5-1 and TRBJ2-7; as DNA is missing, the TRBD1 call by TCRdb cannot be tested. Germline V gene data show CDR1 as SGHRS and CDR2 as YFSETQ. The CDR3 consists of 14 residues. CDR3 residues: CASSLRGGPYEQYF.

The V and J genes are TRBV4-1 and TRBJ1-5; checking the TCRdb D call of TRBD1 is not possible without DNA. The CDR3 extends over 17 amino acids. Germline CDR1 and CDR2: MGHRA and YSYEKL. The CDR3: CASSQGEDRVVFQPQHF.

The chain combines TRBV11-2 with TRBJ1-1; the TCRdb D gene call, TRBD1, has no DNA to confirm it. The CDR3 sequence is 15 residues long. Per the germline V gene, CDR1 is SGHAT and CDR2 is FQNNGV. The CDR3: CASSPPGTGGRIAFF.

The rearrangement uses TRBV21-1 and TRBJ2-3. TRBV21-1 is recorded as a pseudogene. CDR3 length equals 16 residues. CDR3 amino acids: CASSKEKKPSTDTQYF.

This chain connects TRBV3-1 to TRBJ2-7; TCRdb outputs TRBD2, but without DNA this stays unchecked. The CDR3 has 14 amino acids. From germline, CDR1 is LGHDT and CDR2 YNNKEL (reference sequence). The CDR3 region is CASSRSSGNNEQYF.

V and J are TRBV19 and TRBJ1-2; TCRdb selects TRBD1, and the lack of DNA leaves this call unchecked. CDR3 size: 15 residues. From germline, CDR1 is LNHDA and CDR2 SQIVND (reference sequence). CDR3 in amino acids: CASSIKPGHNYGYTF.

The chain couples TRBV9 to TRBJ2-1; TCRdb's D call, TRBD1, is unchecked because there is no DNA. The CDR3 loop spans 16 amino acids. CDR1 is SGDLS, CDR2 YYNGEE, per germline. This CDR3 reads CASSVVGDRAYNEQFF.

The genes are TRBV4-3 and TRBJ1-2; TCRdb calls TRBD1, which cannot be checked without DNA. The CDR3 spans 15 residues. CDR1 is LGHNA, CDR2 YSLEER, per germline. The CDR3 sequence is CASSQDRQGNYGYTF.

The chain links TRBV5-4 to TRBJ1-1; lacking DNA, the TRBD1 call made by TCRdb goes unchecked. Germline assignment: CDR1 SGHNT and CDR2 YYREEE (reference sequence). The CDR3 is made up of 13 amino acids. The CDR3 loop is CASSIRQGTEAFF.

The chain carries TRBV15 and TRBJ2-5; TCRdb's assignment of TRBD2 cannot be checked, as there is no DNA. This CDR3 has 16 residues. In germline, CDR1 is LNHNV, CDR2 YYDKDF (reference sequence). The CDR3 sequence: CATSRDGTSGQETQYF. Full variable domain (rest looked up from reference TRBV15 and TRBJ2-5): DAMVIQNPRYQVTQFGKPVTLSCSQTLNHNVMYWYQQKSSQAPKLLFHYYDKDFNNEADTPDNFQSRRPNTSFCFLDIRSPGLGDTAMYLCATSRDGTSGQETQYFGPGTRLLVL.

This rearrangement joins TRBV5-1 to TRBJ2-1; TCRdb returns TRBD2, unconfirmable since there is no DNA. Germline CDR1 and CDR2: SGHRS and YFSETQ. The CDR3 runs to 15 residues. The CDR3 is CASSPTSGGPRGKFF.

V is TRBV5-4 and J is TRBJ2-2. The CDR3 covers 15 residues. Germline loops: CDR1 SGHNT, CDR2 YYREEE (reference sequence). CDR3: CASSLDRTNTGELFF.

V gene TRBV19 combines with J gene TRBJ1-6. The CDR3 is made up of 13 amino acids. The germline V gene encodes CDR1 LNHDA and CDR2 SQIVND (reference sequence). The CDR3 sequence is CASTLGYNSPLHF.

The V call is TRBV7-9, the J call TRBJ2-3; TCRdb outputs TRBD1, but without DNA this stays unchecked. Germline CDR1 is SEHNR and CDR2 is FQNEAQ (reference sequence). This CDR3 has 15 amino acids. CDR3 region: CASSFGRWGTDTQYF.

The chain links TRBV27 to TRBJ2-3; as DNA is missing, the TRBD2 call by TCRdb cannot be tested. The CDR3 length is 16 residues. Germline assignment: CDR1 MNHEY and CDR2 SMNVEV (reference sequence). CDR3 in amino acids: CASSLGGYGYTDTQYF.

The chain links TRBV28 to TRBJ2-3. Germline CDR1 is MDHEN and CDR2 is SYDVKM. The CDR3 covers 12 residues. The CDR3 loop is CATHRPTDTQYF.

This sequence joins TRBV12-3 or TRBV12-4 and TRBJ1-4; no DNA is available, so the TRBD1 call from TCRdb remains unchecked. The CDR3 has 15 amino acids. This CDR3 reads CASSGTFRRNEKLFF.